What follows describes a single T cell receptor beta chain. This record comes from a study of blood T cells in healthy people across ages. In germline, CDR1 is MDHEN, CDR2 SYDVKM. V lost 1 base, J lost 11 bases, and 11 bases lay in between. The CDR3 runs to 12 residues. The authors ran a second PCR of about 6 to 11 cycles using a sample-barcoded 5' primer and a J-beta primer mix. Each TCR beta cDNA got a 12-nucleotide random molecular identifier. Every sample gave at least 2.5 million paired-end reads containing CDR3. TCRdb recomputed calls from the 5' RACE reads with MiXCR, one row per CDR3 protein. The table lists roughly 1,500,000 distinct CDR3 sequences, approximately 38% of them singletons.

The rearrangement uses TRBV28 and TRBJ2-5, with D unresolved. The clonotype comes from a young woman in good health. The sequenced sample consisted of blood. The CDR3 protein is CASSLLRQEQYF. The CDR3 DNA sequence: TGTGCCAGCAGTTTATTGCGCCAAGAGCAGTACTTC.